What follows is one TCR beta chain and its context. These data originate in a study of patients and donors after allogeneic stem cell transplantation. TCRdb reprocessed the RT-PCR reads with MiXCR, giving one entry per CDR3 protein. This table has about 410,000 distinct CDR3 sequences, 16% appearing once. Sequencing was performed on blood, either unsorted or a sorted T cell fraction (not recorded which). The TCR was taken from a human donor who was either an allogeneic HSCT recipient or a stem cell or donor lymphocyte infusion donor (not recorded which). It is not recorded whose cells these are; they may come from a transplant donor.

The CDR3 spells CASSLMSTTGNTIYF. The DNA of the CDR3 is TGTGCCAGCAGCTTAATGTCGACCACTGGAAACACCATATATTTT. The V call is TRBV7-2, the J call TRBJ1-3, with D unclear. Trimming shortened V by 2 bases and J by 2 bases, and 10 bases separated the two germline ends. Germline CDR1 is SGHTA and CDR2 is FQGNSA. The CDR3 loop spans 15 amino acids.